The source of this TCR beta chain is a study of T cells in Graves' hyperthyroidism and ophthalmopathy. In regard to this clonotype: A much larger clone is a single base away; this may be a read error.

Authors of the study amplified TCR beta CDR3 regions from RNA transcripts. Carried out on the TCR CDR3, a first-round RT-PCR used the HTBI primer set. A single record per CDR3 protein comes from TCRdb applying MiXCR to the multiplex PCR reads. The sample has roughly 740,000 distinct CDR3 sequences, 16% seen once. Germline CDR1 reads SEHNR; CDR2 reads FQNEAQ (reference sequence). CDR3 length: 16 amino acids. The source material was blood. This TCR derives from a man aged 18 to 30 with Graves' hyperthyroidism. The chain carries TRBV7-9 and TRBJ2-3; D might be TRBD1 (5 bases). DNA for the CDR3: TGTGCCAGCAGCCCGACAGTCCACGGAGAGACAGATGCGCAGTATTTT. Translation: CASSPTVHGETDAQYF.